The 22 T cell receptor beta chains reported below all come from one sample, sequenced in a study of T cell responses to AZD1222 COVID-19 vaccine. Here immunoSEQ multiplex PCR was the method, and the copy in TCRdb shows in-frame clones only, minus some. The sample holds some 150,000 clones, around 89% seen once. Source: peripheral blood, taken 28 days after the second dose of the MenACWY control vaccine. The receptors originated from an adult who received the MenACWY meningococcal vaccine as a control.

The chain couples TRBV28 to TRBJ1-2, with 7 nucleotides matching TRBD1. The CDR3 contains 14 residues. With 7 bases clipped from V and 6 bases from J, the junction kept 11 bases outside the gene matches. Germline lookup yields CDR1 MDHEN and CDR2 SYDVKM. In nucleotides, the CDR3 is TGTGCCAGCACTCACGCTAGGGGGCTGGATGGCTACACCTTC. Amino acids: CASTHARGLDGYTF.

The CDR3 DNA reads as TGTGCCAGCAGTTACAGGACCAACCAGCCCCAGCATTTT. Translated, it gives CASSYRTNQPQHF. The chain has TRBV6-5 and TRBJ1-5; D is uncertain. V lost 2 bases, J lost 7 bases, and 9 bases lay in between. Germline V lookup: CDR1 MNHEY, CDR2 SVGAGI. The CDR3 is 13 residues long.

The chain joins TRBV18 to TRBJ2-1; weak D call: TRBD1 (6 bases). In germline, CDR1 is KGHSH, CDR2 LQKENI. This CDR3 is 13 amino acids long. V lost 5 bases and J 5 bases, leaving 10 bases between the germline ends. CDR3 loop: CASSSDRNNEQFF. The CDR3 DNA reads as TGTGCCAGCTCATCCGACAGGAACAATGAGCAGTTCTTC.

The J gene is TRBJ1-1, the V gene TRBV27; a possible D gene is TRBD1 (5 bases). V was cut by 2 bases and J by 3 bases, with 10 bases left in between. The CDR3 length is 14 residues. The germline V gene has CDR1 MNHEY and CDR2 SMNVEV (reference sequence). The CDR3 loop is CASSLRGADTEAFF. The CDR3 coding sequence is TGTGCCAGCAGTTTACGAGGGGCAGACACTGAAGCTTTCTTT.

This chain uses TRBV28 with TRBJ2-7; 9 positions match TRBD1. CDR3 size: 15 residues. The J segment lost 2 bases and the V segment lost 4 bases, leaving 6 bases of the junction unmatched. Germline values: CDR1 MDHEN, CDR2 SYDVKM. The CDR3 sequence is CASSSPHRGPYEQYF. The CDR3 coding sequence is TGTGCCAGCAGTTCGCCCCACAGGGGGCCCTACGAGCAGTACTTC.

CDR3 bases: TGTGCCAGTACCTCCCCGGGAATCAATCAGCCCCAGCATTTT. As protein: CASTSPGINQPQHF. This chain joins TRBV19 and TRBJ1-5; D gene unclear. From germline, CDR1 is LNHDA and CDR2 SQIVND (reference sequence). V lost 7 bases and J lost 3, with 13 bases in between. The CDR3 is made up of 14 amino acids.

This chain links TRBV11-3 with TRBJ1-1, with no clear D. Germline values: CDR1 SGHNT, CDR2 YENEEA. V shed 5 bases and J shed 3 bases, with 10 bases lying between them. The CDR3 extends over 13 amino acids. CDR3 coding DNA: TGTGCCAGCAGCCTGGGGAGGGACACTGAAGCTTTCTTT. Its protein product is CASSLGRDTEAFF.

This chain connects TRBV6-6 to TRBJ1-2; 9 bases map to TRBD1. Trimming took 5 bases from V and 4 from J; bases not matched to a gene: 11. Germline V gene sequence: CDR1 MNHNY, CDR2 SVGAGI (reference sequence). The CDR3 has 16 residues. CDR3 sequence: CASSRSVGQGFYGYTF. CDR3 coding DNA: TGTGCCAGCAGTCGATCGGTTGGACAGGGGTTCTATGGCTACACCTTC.

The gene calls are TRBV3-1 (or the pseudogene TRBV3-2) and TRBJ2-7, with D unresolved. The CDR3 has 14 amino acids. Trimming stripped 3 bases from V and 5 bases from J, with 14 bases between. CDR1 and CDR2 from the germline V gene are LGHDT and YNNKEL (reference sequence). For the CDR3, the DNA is TGTGCCAGCAGCCATGGTGGCGGTCCCCACGAGCAGTACTTC. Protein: CASSHGGGPHEQYF.

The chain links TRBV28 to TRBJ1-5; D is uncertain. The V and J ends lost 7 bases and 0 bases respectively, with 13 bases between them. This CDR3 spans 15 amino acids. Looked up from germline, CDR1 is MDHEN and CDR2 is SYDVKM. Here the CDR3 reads CASNLEDSSNQPQHF. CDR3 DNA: TGTGCCAGCAACCTCGAGGATTCTAGCAATCAGCCCCAGCATTTT.

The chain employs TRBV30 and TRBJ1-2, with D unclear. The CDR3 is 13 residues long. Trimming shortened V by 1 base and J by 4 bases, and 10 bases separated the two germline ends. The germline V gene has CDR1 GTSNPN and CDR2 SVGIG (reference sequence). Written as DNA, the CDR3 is TGTGCCTGGAGTGAAGGCGGGCCCTATGGCTACACCTTC. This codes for CAWSEGGPYGYTF. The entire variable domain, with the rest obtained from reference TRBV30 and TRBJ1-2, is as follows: SQTIHQWPATLVQPVGSPLSLECTVEGTSNPNLYWYRQAAGRGLQLLFYSVGIGQISSEVPQNLSASRPQDRQFILSSKKLLLSDSGFYLCAWSEGGPYGYTFGSGTRLTVV.

The CDR3 is CASSPWNIWDTQYF. The CDR3 nucleotides are TGTGCCAGTAGCCCGTGGAATATTTGGGATACGCAGTATTTT. The rearrangement joins TRBV19 to TRBJ2-3, with no clear D. The CDR3 has 14 amino acids. Germline assignment: CDR1 LNHDA and CDR2 SQIVND (reference sequence). The V and J ends lost 6 bases and 6 bases respectively, with 16 bases between them. Combining the CDR3 with reference TRBV19 and TRBJ2-3 gives the whole variable domain DGGITQSPKYLFRKEGQNVTLSCEQNLNHDAMYWYRQDPGQGLRLIYYSQIVNDFQKGDIAEGYSVSREKKESFPLTVTSAQKNPTAFYLCASSPWNIWDTQYFGPGTRLTVL.

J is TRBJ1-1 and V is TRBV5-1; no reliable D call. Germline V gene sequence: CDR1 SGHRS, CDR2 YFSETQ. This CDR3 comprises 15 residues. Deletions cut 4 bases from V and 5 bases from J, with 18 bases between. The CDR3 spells CASSPAGVFGTEAFF. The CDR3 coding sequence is TGCGCCAGCAGCCCCGCCGGGGTTTTTGGGACTGAAGCTTTCTTT.

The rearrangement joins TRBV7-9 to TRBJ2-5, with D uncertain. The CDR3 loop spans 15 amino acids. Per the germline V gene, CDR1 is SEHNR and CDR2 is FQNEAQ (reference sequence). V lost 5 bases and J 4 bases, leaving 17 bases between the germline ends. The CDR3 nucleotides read TGTGCCAGCAGCGGCTTCACGACCATAAGAGAGACCCAGTACTTC. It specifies CASSGFTTIRETQYF.

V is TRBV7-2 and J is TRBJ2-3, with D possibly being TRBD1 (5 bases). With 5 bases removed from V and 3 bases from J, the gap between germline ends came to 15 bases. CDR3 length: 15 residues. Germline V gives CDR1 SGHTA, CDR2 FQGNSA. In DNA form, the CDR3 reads TGTGCCAGCAGCCATTACGTCCCAGGGACAGATACGCAGTATTTT. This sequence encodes CASSHYVPGTDTQYF. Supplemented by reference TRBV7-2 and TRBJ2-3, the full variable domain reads GAGVSQSPSNKVTEKGKDVELRCDPISGHTALYWYRQSLGQGLEFLIYFQGNSAPDKSGLPSDRFSAERTGGSVSTLTIQRTQQEDSAVYLCASSHYVPGTDTQYFGPGTRLTVL.

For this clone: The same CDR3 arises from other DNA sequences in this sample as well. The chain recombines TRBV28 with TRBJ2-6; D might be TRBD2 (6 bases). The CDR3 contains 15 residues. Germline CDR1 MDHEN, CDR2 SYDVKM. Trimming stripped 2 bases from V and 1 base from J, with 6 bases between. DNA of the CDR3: TGTGCCAGCAGTTTAGGAGGGTCTGGGGCCAACGTCCTGACTTTC. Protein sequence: CASSLGGSGANVLTF.

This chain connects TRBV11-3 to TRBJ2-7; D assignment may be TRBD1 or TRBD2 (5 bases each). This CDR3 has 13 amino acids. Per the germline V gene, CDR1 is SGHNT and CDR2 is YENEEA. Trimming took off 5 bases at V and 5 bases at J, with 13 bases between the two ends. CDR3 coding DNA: TGTGCCAGCAGCACCGATCAGGGACACGAGCAGTACTTC. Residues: CASSTDQGHEQYF.

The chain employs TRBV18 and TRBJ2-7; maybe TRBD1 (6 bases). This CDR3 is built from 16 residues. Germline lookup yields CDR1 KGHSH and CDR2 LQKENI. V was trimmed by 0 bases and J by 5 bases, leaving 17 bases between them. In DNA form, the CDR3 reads TGTGCCAGCTCACCACCGGGACAAGCGGATTTCCACGAGCAGTACTTC. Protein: CASSPPGQADFHEQYF. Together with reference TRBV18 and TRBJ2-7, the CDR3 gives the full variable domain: NAGVMQNPRHLVRRRGQEARLRCSPMKGHSHVYWYRQLPEEGLKFMVYLQKENIIDESGMPKERFSAEFPKEGPSILRIQQVVRGDSAAYFCASSPPGQADFHEQYFGPGTRLTVT.

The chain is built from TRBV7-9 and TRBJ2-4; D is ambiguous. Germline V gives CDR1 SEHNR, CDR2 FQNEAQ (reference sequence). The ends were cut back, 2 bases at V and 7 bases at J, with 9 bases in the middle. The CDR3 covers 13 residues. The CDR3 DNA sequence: TGTGCCAGCAGCTTATTCCCTATGAACATTCAGTACTTC. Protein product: CASSLFPMNIQYF.

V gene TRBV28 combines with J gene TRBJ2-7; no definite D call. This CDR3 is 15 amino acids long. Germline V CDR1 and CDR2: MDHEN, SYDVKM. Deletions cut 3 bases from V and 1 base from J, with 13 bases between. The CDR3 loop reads CASSLAVGPSYEQYF. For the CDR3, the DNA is TGTGCCAGCAGTTTGGCAGTGGGTCCATCCTACGAGCAGTACTTC. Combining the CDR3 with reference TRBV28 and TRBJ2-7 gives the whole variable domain DVKVTQSSRYLVKRTGEKVFLECVQDMDHENMFWYRQDPGLGLRLIYFSYDVKMKEKGDIPEGYSVSREKKERFSLILESASTNQTSMYLCASSLAVGPSYEQYFGPGTRLTVT.

The DNA of the CDR3 is TGTGCCAGCAGCGCCGTACAGGTGGGCAATCAGCCCCAGCATTTT. Amino acid sequence: CASSAVQVGNQPQHF. The chain is built from TRBV7-2 and TRBJ1-5; a possible D gene is TRBD1 (5 bases). CDR3 length equals 15 residues. The germline V gene has CDR1 SGHTA and CDR2 FQGNSA. Trimming pared 5 bases from V and 2 bases from J, leaving 13 bases between.

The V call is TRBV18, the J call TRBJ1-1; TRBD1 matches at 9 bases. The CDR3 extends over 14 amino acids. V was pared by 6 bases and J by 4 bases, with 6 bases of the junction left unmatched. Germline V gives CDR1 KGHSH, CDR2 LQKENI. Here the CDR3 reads CASSPTGGITEAFF. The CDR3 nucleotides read TGTGCCAGCTCTCCGACAGGGGGAATCACTGAAGCTTTCTTT.